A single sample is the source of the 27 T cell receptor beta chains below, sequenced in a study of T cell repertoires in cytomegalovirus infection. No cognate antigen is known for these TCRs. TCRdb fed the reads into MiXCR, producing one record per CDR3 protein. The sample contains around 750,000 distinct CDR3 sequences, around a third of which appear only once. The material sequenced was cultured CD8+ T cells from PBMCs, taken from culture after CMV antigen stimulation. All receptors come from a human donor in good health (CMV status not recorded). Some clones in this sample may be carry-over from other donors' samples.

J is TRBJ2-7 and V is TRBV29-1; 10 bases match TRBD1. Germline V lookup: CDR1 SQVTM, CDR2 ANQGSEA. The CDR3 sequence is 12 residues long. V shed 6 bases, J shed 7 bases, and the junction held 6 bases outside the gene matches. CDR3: CSVGQGVLEQYF. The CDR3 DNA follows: TGCAGCGTAGGACAGGGGGTTTTGGAGCAGTACTTC.

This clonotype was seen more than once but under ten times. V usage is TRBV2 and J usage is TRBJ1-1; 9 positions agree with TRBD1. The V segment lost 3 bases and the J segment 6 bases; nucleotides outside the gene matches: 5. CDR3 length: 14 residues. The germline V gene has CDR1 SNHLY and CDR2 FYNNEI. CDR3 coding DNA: TGTGCCAGCAGTGACGGGACAGGGAGGGCTGAAGCTTTCTTT. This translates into CASSDGTGRAEAFF.

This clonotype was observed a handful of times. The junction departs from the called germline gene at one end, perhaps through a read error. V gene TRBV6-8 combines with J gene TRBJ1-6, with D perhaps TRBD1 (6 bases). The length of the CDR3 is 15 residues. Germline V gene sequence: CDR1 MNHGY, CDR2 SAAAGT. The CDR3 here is CVSTDSYSYNSPLHF. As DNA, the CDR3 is TGTGTCAGCACGGACAGTTACTCCTATAATTCACCCCTCCACTTT.

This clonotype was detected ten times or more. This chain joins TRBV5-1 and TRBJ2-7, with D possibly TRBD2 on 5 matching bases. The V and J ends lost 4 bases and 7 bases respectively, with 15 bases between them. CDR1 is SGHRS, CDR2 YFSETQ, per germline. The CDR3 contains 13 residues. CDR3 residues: CASSTGGAEEQYF. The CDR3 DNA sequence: TGCGCCAGCAGCACCGGAGGAGCGGAGGAGCAGTACTTC.

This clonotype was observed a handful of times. The CDR3 nucleotides are TGTGCCAGCAGTTATTTGCGGGGGGGGAACAATGAGCAGTTCTTC. It translates to CASSYLRGGNNEQFF. The V and J genes are TRBV6-9 and TRBJ2-1; 9 nucleotides agree with TRBD2. Germline CDR1 and CDR2: MNHGY and SVAAGI. V lost 1 base, J lost 5 bases, and 3 bases stayed unmatched. CDR3 length equals 15 residues.

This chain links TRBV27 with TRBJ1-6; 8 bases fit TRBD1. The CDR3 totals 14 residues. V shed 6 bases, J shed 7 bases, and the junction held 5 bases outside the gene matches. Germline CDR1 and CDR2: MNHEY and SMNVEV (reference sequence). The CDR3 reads CASRFGQGNSPLHF. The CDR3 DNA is TGTGCCAGCAGATTCGGACAGGGAAATTCACCCCTCCACTTT.

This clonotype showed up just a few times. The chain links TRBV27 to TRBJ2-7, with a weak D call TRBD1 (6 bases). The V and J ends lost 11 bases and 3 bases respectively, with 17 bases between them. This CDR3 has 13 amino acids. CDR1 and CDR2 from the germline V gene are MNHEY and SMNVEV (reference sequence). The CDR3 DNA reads TGTGCCTCCAGGGCCGGACAGTACTACGAGCAGTACGTC. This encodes CASRAGQYYEQYV.

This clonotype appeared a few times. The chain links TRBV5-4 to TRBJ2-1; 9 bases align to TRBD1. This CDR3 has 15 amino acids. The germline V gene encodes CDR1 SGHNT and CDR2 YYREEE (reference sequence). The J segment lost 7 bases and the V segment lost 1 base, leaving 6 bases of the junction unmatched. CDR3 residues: CASSLLDRGMNEQFF. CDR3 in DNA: TGTGCCAGCAGCTTGTTGGACAGGGGCATGAATGAGCAGTTCTTC.

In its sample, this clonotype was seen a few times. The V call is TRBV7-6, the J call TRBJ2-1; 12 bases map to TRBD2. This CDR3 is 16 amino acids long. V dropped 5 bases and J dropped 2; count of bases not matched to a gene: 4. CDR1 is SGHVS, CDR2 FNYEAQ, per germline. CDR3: CASSRLAGVPYNEQFF. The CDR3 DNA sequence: TGTGCCAGCAGCCGACTAGCGGGGGTACCCTACAATGAGCAGTTCTTC.

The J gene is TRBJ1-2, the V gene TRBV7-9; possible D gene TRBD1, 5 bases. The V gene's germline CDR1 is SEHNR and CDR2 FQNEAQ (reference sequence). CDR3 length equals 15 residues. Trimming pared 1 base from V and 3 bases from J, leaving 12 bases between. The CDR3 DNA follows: TGTGCCAGCAGCTTAGAATTTGGGACGGACTATGGCTACACCTTC. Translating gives CASSLEFGTDYGYTF.

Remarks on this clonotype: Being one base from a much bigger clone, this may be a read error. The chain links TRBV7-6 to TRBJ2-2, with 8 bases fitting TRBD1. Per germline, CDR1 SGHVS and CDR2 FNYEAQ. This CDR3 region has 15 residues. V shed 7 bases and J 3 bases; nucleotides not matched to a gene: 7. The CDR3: CASNLTGADTGELFF. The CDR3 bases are TGTGCCAGCAATTTGACAGGGGCGGACACCGGGGAGCTGTTTTTT.

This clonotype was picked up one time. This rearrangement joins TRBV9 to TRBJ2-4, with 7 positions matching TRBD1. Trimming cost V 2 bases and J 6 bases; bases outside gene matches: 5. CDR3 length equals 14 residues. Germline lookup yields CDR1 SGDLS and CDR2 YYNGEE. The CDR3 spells CASSVGQARNIQYF. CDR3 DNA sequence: TGTGCCAGCAGCGTCGGACAGGCGAGAAACATTCAGTACTTC.

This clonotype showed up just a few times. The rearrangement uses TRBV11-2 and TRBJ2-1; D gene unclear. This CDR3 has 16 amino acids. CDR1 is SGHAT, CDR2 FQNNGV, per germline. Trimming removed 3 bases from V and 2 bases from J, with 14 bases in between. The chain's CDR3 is CASSFWQLNAYNEQFF. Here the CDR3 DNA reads TGTGCCAGCAGCTTCTGGCAGCTCAACGCCTACAATGAGCAGTTCTTC.

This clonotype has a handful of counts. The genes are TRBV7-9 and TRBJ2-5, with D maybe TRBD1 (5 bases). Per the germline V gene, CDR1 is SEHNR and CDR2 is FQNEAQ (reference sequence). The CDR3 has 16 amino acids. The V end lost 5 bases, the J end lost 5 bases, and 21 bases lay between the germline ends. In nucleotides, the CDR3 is TGTGCCAGCAGCACCCCGCTCGCGCAGGGCGTGGAGACCCAGTACTTC. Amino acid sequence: CASSTPLAQGVETQYF.

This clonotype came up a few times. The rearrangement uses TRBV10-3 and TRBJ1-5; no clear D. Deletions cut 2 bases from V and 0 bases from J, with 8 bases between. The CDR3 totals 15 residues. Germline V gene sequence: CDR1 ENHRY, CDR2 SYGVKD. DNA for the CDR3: TGTGCCATCAGTGAGGGTAGGGCTAGCAATCAGCCCCAGCATTTT. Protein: CAISEGRASNQPQHF.

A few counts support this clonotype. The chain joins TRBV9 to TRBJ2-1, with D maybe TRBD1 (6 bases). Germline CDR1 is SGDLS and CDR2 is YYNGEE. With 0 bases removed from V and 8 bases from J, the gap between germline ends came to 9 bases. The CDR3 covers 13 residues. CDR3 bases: TGTGCCAGCAGCGTAGGCAGGGGCGATGAGCAGTTCTTC. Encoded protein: CASSVGRGDEQFF.

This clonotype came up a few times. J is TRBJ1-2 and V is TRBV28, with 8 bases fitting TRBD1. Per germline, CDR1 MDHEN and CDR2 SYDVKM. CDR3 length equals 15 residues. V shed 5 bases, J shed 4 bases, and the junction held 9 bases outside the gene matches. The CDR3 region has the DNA TGTGCCAGCAGTACGGACAGGGCCCTCCTCTATGGCTACACCTTC. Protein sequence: CASSTDRALLYGYTF.

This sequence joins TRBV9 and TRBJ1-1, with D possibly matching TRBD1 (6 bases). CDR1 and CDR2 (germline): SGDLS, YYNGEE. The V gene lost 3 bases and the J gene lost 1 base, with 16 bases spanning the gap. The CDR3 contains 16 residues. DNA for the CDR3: TGTGCCAGCAGCGCGGGACACAGGGCGGCGAACACTGAAGCTTTCTTT. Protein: CASSAGHRAANTEAFF.

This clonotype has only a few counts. CDR3 bases: TGCGCCAGCAGCCAAGCAGGCCTTTACAATGAGCAGTTCTTC. Protein sequence: CASSQAGLYNEQFF. The genes are TRBV4-3 and TRBJ2-1; D not certain. V was clipped by 1 base and J by 4 bases, with 8 bases between them. CDR1 and CDR2 (germline): LGHNA, YSLEER. The CDR3 totals 14 residues.

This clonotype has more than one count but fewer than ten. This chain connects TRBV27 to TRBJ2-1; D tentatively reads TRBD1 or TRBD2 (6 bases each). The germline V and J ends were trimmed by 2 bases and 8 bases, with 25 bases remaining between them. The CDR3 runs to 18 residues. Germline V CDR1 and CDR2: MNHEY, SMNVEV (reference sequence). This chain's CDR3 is CASSLKEGLRAPGDEQFF. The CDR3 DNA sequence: TGTGCCAGCAGTTTAAAGGAGGGCTTGAGGGCCCCAGGGGATGAGCAGTTCTTC.

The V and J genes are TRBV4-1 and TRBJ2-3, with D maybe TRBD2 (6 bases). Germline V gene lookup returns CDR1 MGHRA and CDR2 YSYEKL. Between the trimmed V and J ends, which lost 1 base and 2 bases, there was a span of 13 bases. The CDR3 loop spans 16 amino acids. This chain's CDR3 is CASSQVFGEVTDTQYF. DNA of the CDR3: TGCGCCAGCAGCCAAGTGTTCGGGGAGGTCACAGATACGCAGTATTTT.

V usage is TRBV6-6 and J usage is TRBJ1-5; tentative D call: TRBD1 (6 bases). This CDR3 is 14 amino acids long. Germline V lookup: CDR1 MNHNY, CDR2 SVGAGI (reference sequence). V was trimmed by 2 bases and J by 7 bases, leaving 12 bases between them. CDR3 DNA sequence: TGTGCCAGCAGTTACGCAACAGGGATCCAGCCCCAGCATTTT. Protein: CASSYATGIQPQHF.

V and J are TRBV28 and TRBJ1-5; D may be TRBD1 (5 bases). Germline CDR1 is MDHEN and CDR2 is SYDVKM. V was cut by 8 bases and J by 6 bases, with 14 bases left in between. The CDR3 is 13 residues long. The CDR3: CASSSPGSQPQHF. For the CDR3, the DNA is TGTGCCAGCTCGAGTCCAGGGAGTCAGCCCCAGCATTTT.

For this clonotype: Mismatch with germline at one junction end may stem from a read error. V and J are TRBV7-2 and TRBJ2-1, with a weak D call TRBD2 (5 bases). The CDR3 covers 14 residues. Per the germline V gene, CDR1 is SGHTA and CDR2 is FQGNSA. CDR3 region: CASSPTRLSNEQFF. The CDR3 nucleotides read TGTGCCAGCAGCCCAACCCGACTAAGCAATGAGCAGTTCTTT.

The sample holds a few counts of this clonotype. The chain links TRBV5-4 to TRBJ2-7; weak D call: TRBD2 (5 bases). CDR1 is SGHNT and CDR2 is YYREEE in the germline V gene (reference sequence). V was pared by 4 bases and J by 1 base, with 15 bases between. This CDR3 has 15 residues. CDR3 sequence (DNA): TGTGCCAGCAGCCCCCTACTCGGGGAGTCCTACGAGCAGTACTTC. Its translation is CASSPLLGESYEQYF.

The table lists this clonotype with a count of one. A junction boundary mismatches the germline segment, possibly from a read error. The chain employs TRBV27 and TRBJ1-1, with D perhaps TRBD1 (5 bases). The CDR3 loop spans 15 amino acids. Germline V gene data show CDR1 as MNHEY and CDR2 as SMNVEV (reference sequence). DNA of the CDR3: TGTGTCAGCAGTTTAACCGGGACGGTGAACACTGAAGCTTTCTTT. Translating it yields CVSSLTGTVNTEAFF.

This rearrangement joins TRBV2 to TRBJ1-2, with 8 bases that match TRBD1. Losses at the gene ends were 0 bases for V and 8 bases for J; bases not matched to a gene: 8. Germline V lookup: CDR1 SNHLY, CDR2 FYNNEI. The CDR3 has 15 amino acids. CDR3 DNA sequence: TGTGCCAGCAGTGAAGCGACAGGGGAGCTGGAGGGCTACACCTTC. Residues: CASSEATGELEGYTF.